This T cell receptor beta chain was recorded in a study of neurological immune-mediated disorders. CDR1 is LNHNV and CDR2 is YYDKDF in the germline V gene (reference sequence). The ends were cut back, 3 bases at V and 6 bases at J, with 20 bases in the middle. The CDR3 runs 17 residues. In Maryland, USA, blood bank volunteers were the healthy controls. From 2 million PBMCs stored at -80 C, the unsorted libraries were generated. The team produced cDNA through 5'RACE using 10-nucleotide random UMIs. Via MiXCR, TCRdb re-called the 5' RACE reads, giving one row per CDR3 protein. The data contain roughly 34,000 distinct CDR3 sequences, 4.6% of them singletons. General observations from the study: No CDR3 amino acid sequences were shared by expanded clones across subjects, suggesting private repertoires in all groups.

This clonotype was seen repeatedly, ten times or more. As yet, its antigen is unknown. Sequencing was done on a sample of PBMCs. This TCR came from a man younger than 35 in good health. This chain joins TRBV15 and TRBJ2-2, with D possibly being TRBD1 (6 bases). DNA for the CDR3: TGTGCCACCAGCAGCACCGGGACCCCCAGGGGACCCGGGGAGCTGTTTTTT. Translated, it gives CATSSTGTPRGPGELFF. Full variable domain (rest looked up from reference TRBV15 and TRBJ2-2): DAMVIQNPRYQVTQFGKPVTLSCSQTLNHNVMYWYQQKSSQAPKLLFHYYDKDFNNEADTPDNFQSRRPNTSFCFLDIRSPGLGDTAMYLCATSSTGTPRGPGELFFGEGSRLTVL.